The rows below give T cell receptor beta chains drawn from one sample of a study of identical twins. Each CDR3 protein gets one entry after TCRdb re-called the 5' RACE reads with MiXCR. This sample has under 300,000 distinct CDR3 sequences, with 6.5% found just once. These data also formed part of another study, on T cells expressing NK-cell markers.

The sample was CD8+ T cells sorted from blood. All receptors derive from a young woman in good health. Both conserved end residues are part of each CDR3. D genes are given only for firm matches. Expanded clones are given a class, and other clones once, few, many or no size at all.

>TRBV20-1|.|many|TRBJ1-2
TGCAGTGCGCCGGAGACAGGCCCCTATGGCTACACCTTC
CSAPETGPYGYTF
>TRBV18|TRBD2|.|TRBJ2-7
TGTGCCAGCTCACCCGAACTAGCGGTTTCCCTCTACGAGCAGTACTTC
CASSPELAVSLYEQYF
>TRBV15|.|many|TRBJ1-4
TGTGCCACCAGCAGAGATCCTGGTGAAAAACTGTTTTTT
CATSRDPGEKLFF
>TRBV12-3/TRBV12-4|TRBD1|.|TRBJ1-4
TGTGCCAGCAGCCCGACAGGGGTTAATGAAAAACTGTTTTTT
CASSPTGVNEKLFF
>TRBV9|.|many|TRBJ2-5
TGTGCCAGCAGCCCCGGGGGGCCCGGAGAGACCCAGTACTTC
CASSPGGPGETQYF
>TRBV7-8|.|.|TRBJ2-5
TGTGCCAGCAGCTTAGGGGCCCCGGGGATTGCGGAGACCCAGTACTTC
CASSLGAPGIAETQYF
>TRBV9|TRBD1|few|TRBJ2-7
TGTGCCAGCGGACAGGGTTTCGAGCAGTACTTC
CASGQGFEQYF
>TRBV7-9|TRBD2|.|TRBJ2-5
TGTGCCAGCAGCTTTCCCCGAGGGACTAGCTTTGGGGAGACCCAGTACTTC
CASSFPRGTSFGETQYF
>TRBV5-6|.|many|TRBJ2-1
TGTGCCAGCAGCTTTGGTCGGTCCTACAATGAGCAGTTCTTC
CASSFGRSYNEQFF
>TRBV28|.|many|TRBJ2-7
TGTGCCAGCAAGGGGACCAGAGCCTACGAGCAGTACTTC
CASKGTRAYEQYF
>TRBV6-5|TRBD2|.|TRBJ2-1
TGTGCCAGCAGTTACGCGGGGGGGCCGTACAATGAGCAGTTCTTC
CASSYAGGPYNEQFF
>TRBV10-2|TRBD2|many|TRBJ2-7
TGCGCCAGCAGTGAGTTCAGGCTAGCGGGAAAACCCGAGCAGTACTTC
CASSEFRLAGKPEQYF
>TRBV4-2|.|many|TRBJ2-5
TGTGCCAGCAGCCAAGATCGAGAGGAGACCCAGTACTTC
CASSQDREETQYF
>TRBV9|TRBD2|many|TRBJ2-7
TGTGCCAGCAGCGTAGCGGGGGGGATCACCTACGAGCAGTACTTC
CASSVAGGITYEQYF
>TRBV9|TRBD2|.|TRBJ2-1
TGTGCCAGCAGCGCTAGCGGGAGGGCCAATGAGCAGTTCTTC
CASSASGRANEQFF
>TRBV6-2/TRBV6-3|.|many|TRBJ2-3
TGTGCCAGCAGTTACCCGGGCGATACGCAGTATTTT
CASSYPGDTQYF
>TRBV7-9|TRBD2|few|TRBJ2-5
TGTGCCAGCAGCCGACTCGGGGCAACTAGCGGGAGCCAAGAGACCCAGTACTTC
CASSRLGATSGSQETQYF
>TRBV14|.|.|TRBJ2-1
TGTGCCAGCAGCAAATACGGACGACGCGGTGAGCAGTTCTTC
CASSKYGRRGEQFF
>TRBV5-1|.|many|TRBJ2-2
TGCGCCAGCAGCTCAGCCTCGAACACCGGGGAGCTGTTTTTT
CASSSASNTGELFF
>TRBV2|.|.|TRBJ2-1
TGTGCCAGCATCAAGGTCCCCCGCGAGCAGTTCTTC
CASIKVPREQFF
>TRBV6-6|.|.|TRBJ1-4
TGTGCCAGCAGTGGGACTACTAATGAAAAACTGTTTTTT
CASSGTTNEKLFF
>TRBV7-7|.|.|TRBJ2-5
TGTGCCAGCAGCTTCACGGACCGCTACGAGACCCAGTACTTC
CASSFTDRYETQYF
>TRBV12-3/TRBV12-4|.|many|TRBJ2-3
TGTGCCAGCAGTTACAGTCTAGCTCCCACAGATACGCAGTATTTT
CASSYSLAPTDTQYF
>TRBV2|.|few|TRBJ2-2
TGTGCCAGCATTCAACAGGCAACCGGGGAGCTGTTTTTT
CASIQQATGELFF
>TRBV30|.|.|TRBJ2-1
TGTGCCTGGAGTGCGGGACTTGAGCAGTTCTTC
CAWSAGLEQFF
>TRBV25-1|TRBD1|.|TRBJ2-7
TGTGCCAGCAGTGAGAGGGACAGGTATAGCCCAAATCCCGAGCAGTACTTC
CASSERDRYSPNPEQYF
>TRBV7-7|TRBD1|.|TRBJ1-1
TGTGCCAGCAGCTCCGGACAGGGTACTGAAGCTTTCTTT
CASSSGQGTEAFF
>TRBV9|.|few|TRBJ1-1
TGTGCCAGCAGCGTAGGGAGCCAGGGGAACACTGAAGCTTTCTTT
CASSVGSQGNTEAFF
>TRBV13|TRBD1|few|TRBJ2-4
TGTGCCAGCAGCTTAGGACAGGGGATGGGAAACATTCAGTACTTC
CASSLGQGMGNIQYF
>TRBV4-3|TRBD1|many|TRBJ2-1
TGCGCCAGCAGCCCATCCCCCCAGGGGGCAACCTACAATGAGCAGTTCTTC
CASSPSPQGATYNEQFF
>TRBV20-1|.|many|TRBJ1-6
TGCAGTGCTAGAGATGGGGAGGGTACAAATTCACCCCTCCACTTT
CSARDGEGTNSPLHF
>TRBV6-2/TRBV6-3|.|few|TRBJ1-5
TGTGCCAGCAGTCTTCTCCCTCGGGACCCCCAGCATTTT
CASSLLPRDPQHF
>TRBV29-1|.|many|TRBJ1-1
TGCAGCGTTGATGGGGGCACTGAAGCTTTCTTT
CSVDGGTEAFF
>TRBV6-2/TRBV6-3|TRBD2|.|TRBJ2-1
TGTGCCAGCAGTTCCCTCGGTGGTAGCGGGAGGCCCGGGGGCAATGAGCAGTTCTTC
CASSSLGGSGRPGGNEQFF
>TRBV7-9|TRBD1|.|TRBJ1-2
TGTGCCAGCAGTACACAGGGGTATGGCTACACCTTC
CASSTQGYGYTF
>TRBV7-2|TRBD1|.|TRBJ1-4
TGTGCCAGCAGCGGCCGGACAGGGGGCTTGACTAATGAAAAACTGTTTTTT
CASSGRTGGLTNEKLFF
>TRBV12-3/TRBV12-4|TRBD1|.|TRBJ2-1
TGTGCCAGCAGCAGCGACAGGGATGAATACAATGAGCAGTTCTTC
CASSSDRDEYNEQFF
>TRBV11-2|.|few|TRBJ2-5
TGTGCCAGCAGCGTCCCCGAGGGCTTCGGCTTTTTTAACCAAGAGACCCAGTACTTC
CASSVPEGFGFFNQETQYF
>TRBV20-1|.|.|TRBJ1-2
TGCAGTGCTCCCGATTATGGCTACACCTTC
CSAPDYGYTF
>TRBV2|TRBD2|.|TRBJ2-7
TGTGCCAGCAGTGGCACTAGCGGGGGGACTGCAGGGGACGAGCAGTACTTC
CASSGTSGGTAGDEQYF